This T cell receptor (beta chain) was sequenced in a study of T-cell memory formation after mild COVID-19. Study outcomes and limitations: The main location of contracting CD4+ clones was CM and EM, and that of contracting CD8+ clones was EMRA. Clones contracting day 15 to 85 were balanced CD4/CD8; later expanders leaned CD4+.

The authors produced TCR alpha and TCR beta cDNA libraries with sample barcodes and UMIs by 5'RACE using constant-segment primers. TCRdb ran MiXCR on the 5' RACE reads and lists one entry per CDR3 protein. The repertoire consists of hundreds of thousands of distinct CDR3 sequences, with under 30% occurring once and the leading ten covering roughly 12%. The sample holds a few counts of this clonotype. The antigen remains unidentified. The CDR3 covers 15 residues. The germline gives CDR1 DFQATT, CDR2 SNEGSKA (reference sequence). Deletions cut 0 bases from V and 2 bases from J, with 10 bases between. The receptor was isolated from an adult woman who had mild COVID-19 (a few samples of this study predate the infection). Cell type and time point are not known. The sequencing input was PBMCs or a T cell subset sorted from them (not recorded which). The V gene is TRBV20-1, the J gene TRBJ2-2; D is undetermined. The CDR3 protein is CSARDIMGNTGELFF. DNA for the CDR3: TGCAGTGCTAGAGATATAATGGGAAACACCGGGGAGCTGTTTTTT.